This T cell receptor beta chain came from a study of blood T cell repertoires in COVID-19. About the study: Whether acute or convalescent, the COVID-19 samples came from the United States, Italy and Spain.

Only in-frame clones appear in the TCRdb table, and some are missing; sequencing was by immunoSEQ multiplex PCR. The repertoire has 250,000 to 350,000 clones, approximately 91% of them found once; the top ten carry 0.85% to 1%. V trimming: 2 bases; J trimming: 2 bases; junction bases outside the gene matches: 4. This CDR3 contains 16 residues. Germline V gene lookup returns CDR1 MNHEY and CDR2 SVGAGI. The chain combines TRBV6-5 with TRBJ2-1, with TRBD2 matching 9 bases. The source is a woman in her forties who had recovered from COVID-19. Sequencing input: peripheral blood. CDR3 in DNA: TGTGCCAGCAGTTACCTGGCGGGAGGGCCCTACAATGAGCAGTTCTTC. It translates to CASSYLAGGPYNEQFF.